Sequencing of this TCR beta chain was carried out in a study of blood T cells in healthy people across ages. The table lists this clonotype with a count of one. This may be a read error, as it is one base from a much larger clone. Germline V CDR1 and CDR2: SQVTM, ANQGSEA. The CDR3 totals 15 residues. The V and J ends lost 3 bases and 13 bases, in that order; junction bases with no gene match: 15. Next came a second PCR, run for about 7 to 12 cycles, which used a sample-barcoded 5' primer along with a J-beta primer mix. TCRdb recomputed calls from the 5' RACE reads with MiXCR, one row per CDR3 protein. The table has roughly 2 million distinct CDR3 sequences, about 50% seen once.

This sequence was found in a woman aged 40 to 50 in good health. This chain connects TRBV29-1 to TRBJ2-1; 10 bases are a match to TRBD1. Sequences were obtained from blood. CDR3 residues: CSVDLPGTGEETQFF. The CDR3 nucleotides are TGCAGCGTTGATCTCCCCGGGACAGGGGAAGAGACCCAGTTCTTC.